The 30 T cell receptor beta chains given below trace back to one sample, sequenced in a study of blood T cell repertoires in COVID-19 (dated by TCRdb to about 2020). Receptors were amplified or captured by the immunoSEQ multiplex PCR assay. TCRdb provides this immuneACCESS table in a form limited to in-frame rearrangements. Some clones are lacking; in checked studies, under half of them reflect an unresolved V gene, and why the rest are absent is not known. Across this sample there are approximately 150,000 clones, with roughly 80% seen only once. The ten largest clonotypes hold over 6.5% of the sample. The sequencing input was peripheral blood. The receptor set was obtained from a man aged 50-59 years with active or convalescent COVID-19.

The CDR3 reads CASGDRRGEKLFF. Here the CDR3 DNA reads TGTGCCAGCGGAGACAGGAGAGGTGAAAAACTGTTTTTT. The rearrangement links TRBV6-5 to TRBJ1-4; maybe TRBD1 (6 bases). Germline CDR1 reads MNHEY; CDR2 reads SVGAGI. Trimming removed 8 bases at V and 7 bases at J, with 14 bases between. CDR3 length: 13 residues.

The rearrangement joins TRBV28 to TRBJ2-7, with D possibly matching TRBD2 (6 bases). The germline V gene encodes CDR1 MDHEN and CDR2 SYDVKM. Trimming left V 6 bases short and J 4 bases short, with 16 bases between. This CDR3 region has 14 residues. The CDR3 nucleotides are TGTGCCAGCAGCCCGGGGACTCGGGGTTACGAGCAGTACTTC. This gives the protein CASSPGTRGYEQYF. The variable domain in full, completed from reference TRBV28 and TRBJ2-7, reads DVKVTQSSRYLVKRTGEKVFLECVQDMDHENMFWYRQDPGLGLRLIYFSYDVKMKEKGDIPEGYSVSREKKERFSLILESASTNQTSMYLCASSPGTRGYEQYFGPGTRLTVT.

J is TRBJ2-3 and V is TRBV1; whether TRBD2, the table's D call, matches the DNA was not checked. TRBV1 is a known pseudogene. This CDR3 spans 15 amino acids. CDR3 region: CTSSQRPSGTDTQYF. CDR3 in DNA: TGCACCAGCAGCCAGAGACCCTCGGGGACAGATACGCAGTATTTT.

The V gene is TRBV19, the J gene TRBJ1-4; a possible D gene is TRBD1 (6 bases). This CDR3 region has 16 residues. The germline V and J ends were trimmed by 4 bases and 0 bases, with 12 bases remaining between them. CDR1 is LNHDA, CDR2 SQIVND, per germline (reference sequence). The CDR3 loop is CASSNHRATTNEKLFF. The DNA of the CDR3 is TGTGCCAGTAGTAACCACAGGGCCACAACTAATGAAAAACTGTTTTTT.

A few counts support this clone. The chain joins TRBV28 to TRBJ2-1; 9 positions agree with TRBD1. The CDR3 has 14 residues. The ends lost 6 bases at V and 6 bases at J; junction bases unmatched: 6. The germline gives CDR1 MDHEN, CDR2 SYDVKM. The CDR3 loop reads CASRTGTGTNEQFF. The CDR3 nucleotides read TGTGCCAGCAGGACCGGGACAGGGACCAATGAGCAGTTCTTC.

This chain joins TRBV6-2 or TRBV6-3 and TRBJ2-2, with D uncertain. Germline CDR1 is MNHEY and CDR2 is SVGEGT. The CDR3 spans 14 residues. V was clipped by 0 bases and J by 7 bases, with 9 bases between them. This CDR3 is CASSYSAQVGELFF. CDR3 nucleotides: TGTGCCAGCAGTTACTCGGCCCAGGTCGGGGAGCTGTTTTTT.

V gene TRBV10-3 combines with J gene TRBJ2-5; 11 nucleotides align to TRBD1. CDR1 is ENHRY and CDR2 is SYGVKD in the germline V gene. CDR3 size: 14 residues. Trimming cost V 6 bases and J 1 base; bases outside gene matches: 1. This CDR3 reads CAIRGQGAQETQYF. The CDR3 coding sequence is TGTGCCATCAGAGGACAGGGGGCCCAAGAGACCCAGTACTTC.

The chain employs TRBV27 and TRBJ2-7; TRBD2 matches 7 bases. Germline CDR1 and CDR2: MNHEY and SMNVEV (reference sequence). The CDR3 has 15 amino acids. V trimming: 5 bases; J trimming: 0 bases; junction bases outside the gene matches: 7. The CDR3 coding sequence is TGTGCCAGCAGTCAGCAGCGGGGACCCTCCTACGAGCAGTACTTC. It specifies CASSQQRGPSYEQYF.

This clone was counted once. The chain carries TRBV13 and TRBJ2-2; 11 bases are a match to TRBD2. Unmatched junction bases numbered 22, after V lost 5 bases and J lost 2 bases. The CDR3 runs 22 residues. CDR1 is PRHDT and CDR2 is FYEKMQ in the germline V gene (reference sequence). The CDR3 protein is CASSLLLGTTSGDPSNTGELFF. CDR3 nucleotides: TGTGCCAGCAGCCTCCTTCTAGGGACGACTAGCGGGGATCCCTCAAACACCGGGGAGCTGTTTTTT.

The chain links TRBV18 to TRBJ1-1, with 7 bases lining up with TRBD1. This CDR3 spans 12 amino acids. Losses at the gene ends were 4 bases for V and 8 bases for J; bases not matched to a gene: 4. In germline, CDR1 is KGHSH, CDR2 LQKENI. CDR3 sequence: CASSLGDSEAFF. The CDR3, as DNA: TGTGCCAGCTCACTGGGGGACAGCGAAGCTTTCTTT.

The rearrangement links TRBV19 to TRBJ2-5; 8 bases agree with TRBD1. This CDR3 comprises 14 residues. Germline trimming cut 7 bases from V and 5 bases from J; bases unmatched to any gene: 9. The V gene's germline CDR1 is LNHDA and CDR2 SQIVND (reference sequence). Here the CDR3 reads CASTQGQGWETQYF. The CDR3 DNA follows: TGTGCCAGTACCCAAGGACAGGGCTGGGAGACCCAGTACTTC.

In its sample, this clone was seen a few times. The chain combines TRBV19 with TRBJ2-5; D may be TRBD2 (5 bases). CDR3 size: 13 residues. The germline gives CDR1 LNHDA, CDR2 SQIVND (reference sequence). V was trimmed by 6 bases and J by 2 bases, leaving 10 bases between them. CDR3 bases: TGTGCCAGTAGGGACTTTTCGCAAGAGACCCAGTACTTC. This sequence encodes CASRDFSQETQYF.

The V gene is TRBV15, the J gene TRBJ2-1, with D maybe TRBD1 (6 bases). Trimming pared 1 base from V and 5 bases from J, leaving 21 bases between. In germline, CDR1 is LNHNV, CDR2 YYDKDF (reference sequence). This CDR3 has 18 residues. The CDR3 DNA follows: TGTGCCACCAGCAGAGCCCATGGGGGCCGCGGGTTGAACAATGAGCAGTTCTTC. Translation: CATSRAHGGRGLNNEQFF.

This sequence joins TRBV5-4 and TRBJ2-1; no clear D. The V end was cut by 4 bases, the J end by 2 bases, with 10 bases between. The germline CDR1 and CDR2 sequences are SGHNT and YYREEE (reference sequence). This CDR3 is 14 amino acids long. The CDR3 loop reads CASSPNLAYNEQFF. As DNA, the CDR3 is TGTGCCAGCAGCCCCAACTTGGCCTACAATGAGCAGTTCTTC.

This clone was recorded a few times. As DNA, the CDR3 is TGTGCCAGCAGTGGACTAGCGGGAGGGTACGAGCAGTACTTC. Residues: CASSGLAGGYEQYF. The V and J genes are TRBV11-2 and TRBJ2-7; TRBD2 aligns across 15 bases. The CDR3 sequence is 14 residues long. V lost 6 bases and J lost 4; bases outside the gene matches: 1. Germline values: CDR1 SGHAT, CDR2 FQNNGV.

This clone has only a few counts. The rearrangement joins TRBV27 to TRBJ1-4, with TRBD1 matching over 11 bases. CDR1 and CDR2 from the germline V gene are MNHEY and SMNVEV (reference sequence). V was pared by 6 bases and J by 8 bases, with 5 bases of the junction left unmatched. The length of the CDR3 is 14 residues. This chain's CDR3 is CASRPDRGREKLFF. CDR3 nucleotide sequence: TGTGCCAGCAGACCGGACAGGGGGCGGGAAAAACTGTTTTTT.

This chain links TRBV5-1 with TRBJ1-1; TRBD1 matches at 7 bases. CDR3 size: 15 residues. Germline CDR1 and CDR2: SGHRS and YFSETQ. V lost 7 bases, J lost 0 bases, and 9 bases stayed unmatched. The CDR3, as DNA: TGCGCCAGCGCATACAGGGGACCCATGAACACTGAAGCTTTCTTT. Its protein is CASAYRGPMNTEAFF.

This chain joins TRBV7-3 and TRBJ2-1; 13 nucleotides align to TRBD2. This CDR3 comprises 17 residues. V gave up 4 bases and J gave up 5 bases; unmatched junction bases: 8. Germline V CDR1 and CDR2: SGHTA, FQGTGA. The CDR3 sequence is CASSSPGTSGTNNEQFF. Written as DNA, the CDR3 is TGTGCCAGCAGCTCCCCGGGGACTAGCGGGACCAACAATGAGCAGTTCTTC.

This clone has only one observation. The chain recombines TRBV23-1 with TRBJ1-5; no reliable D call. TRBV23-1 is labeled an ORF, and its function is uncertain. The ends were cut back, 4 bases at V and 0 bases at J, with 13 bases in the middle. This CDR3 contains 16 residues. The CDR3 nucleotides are TGCGCCAGCAGTCCCCCCCCCACAGATAGCAATCAGCCCCAGCATTTT. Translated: CASSPPPTDSNQPQHF.

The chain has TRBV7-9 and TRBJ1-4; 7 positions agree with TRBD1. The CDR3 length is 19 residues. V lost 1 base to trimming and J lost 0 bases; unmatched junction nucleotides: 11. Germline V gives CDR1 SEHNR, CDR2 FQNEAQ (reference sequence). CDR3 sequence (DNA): TGTGCCAGCAGCTTAGGACGGACAGGAGCGATAGCAACTAATGAAAAACTGTTTTTT. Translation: CASSLGRTGAIATNEKLFF.

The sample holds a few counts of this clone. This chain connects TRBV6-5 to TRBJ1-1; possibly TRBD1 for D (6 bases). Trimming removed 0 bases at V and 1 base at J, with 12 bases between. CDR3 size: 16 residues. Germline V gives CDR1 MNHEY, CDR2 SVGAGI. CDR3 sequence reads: CASSYSAGVGNTEAFF. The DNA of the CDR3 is TGTGCCAGCAGTTACTCGGCAGGGGTTGGGAACACTGAAGCTTTCTTT.

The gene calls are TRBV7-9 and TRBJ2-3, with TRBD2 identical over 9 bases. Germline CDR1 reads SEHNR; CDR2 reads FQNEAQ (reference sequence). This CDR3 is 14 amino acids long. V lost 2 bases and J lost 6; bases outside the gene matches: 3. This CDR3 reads CASSLLAGRDTQYF. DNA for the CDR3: TGTGCCAGCAGCTTACTAGCGGGAAGGGATACGCAGTATTTT.

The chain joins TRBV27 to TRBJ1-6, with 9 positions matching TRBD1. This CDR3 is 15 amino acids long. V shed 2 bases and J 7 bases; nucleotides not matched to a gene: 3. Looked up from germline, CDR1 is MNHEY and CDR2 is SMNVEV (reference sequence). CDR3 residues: CASSLNRGRNSPLHF. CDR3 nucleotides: TGTGCCAGCAGTTTAAACAGGGGGCGAAATTCACCCCTCCACTTT.

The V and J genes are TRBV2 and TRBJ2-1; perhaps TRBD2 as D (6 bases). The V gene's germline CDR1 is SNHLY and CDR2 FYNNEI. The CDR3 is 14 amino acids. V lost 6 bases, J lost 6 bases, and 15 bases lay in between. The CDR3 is CASRVAELGNEQFF. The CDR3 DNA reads TGTGCCAGCAGAGTAGCGGAGCTAGGCAATGAGCAGTTCTTC. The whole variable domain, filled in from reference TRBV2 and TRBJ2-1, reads EPEVTQTPSHQVTQMGQEVILRCVPISNHLYFYWYRQILGQKVEFLVSFYNNEISEKSEIFDDQFSVERPDGSNFTLKIRSTKLEDSAMYFCASRVAELGNEQFFGPGTRLTVL.

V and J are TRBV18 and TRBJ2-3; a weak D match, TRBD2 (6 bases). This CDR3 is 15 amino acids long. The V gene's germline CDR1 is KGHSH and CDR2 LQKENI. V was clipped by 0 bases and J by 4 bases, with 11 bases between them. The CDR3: CASSPPGWGADTQYF. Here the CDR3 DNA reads TGTGCCAGCTCACCACCGGGGTGGGGGGCAGATACGCAGTATTTT.

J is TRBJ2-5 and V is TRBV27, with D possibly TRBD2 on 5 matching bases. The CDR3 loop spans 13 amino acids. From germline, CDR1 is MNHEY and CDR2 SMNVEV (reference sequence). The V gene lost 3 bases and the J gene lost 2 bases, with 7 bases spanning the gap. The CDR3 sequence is CASSFEGQETQYF. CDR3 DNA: TGTGCCAGCAGTTTCGAGGGTCAAGAGACCCAGTACTTC.

In DNA form, the CDR3 reads TGTGCCAGCAGCAAAGCGGGGGCAACCAGCTCTGGGGCCAACGTCCTGACTTTC. Translation: CASSKAGATSSGANVLTF. The V gene is TRBV21-1, the J gene TRBJ2-6; TRBD1, the D gene given by the table, was not confirmed from the DNA. TRBV21-1 is given as a pseudogene. CDR3 length: 18 residues.

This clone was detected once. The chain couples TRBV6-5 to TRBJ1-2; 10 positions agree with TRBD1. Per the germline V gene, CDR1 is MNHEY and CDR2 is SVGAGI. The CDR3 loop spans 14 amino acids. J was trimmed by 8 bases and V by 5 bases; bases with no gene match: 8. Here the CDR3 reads CASSPGTGVPGYTF. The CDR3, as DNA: TGTGCCAGCAGTCCCGGGACAGGGGTCCCCGGCTACACCTTC.

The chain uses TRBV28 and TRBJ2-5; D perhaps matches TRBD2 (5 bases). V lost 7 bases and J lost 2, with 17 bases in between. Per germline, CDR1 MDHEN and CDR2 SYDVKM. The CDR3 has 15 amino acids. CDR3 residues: CASKPAGNKQETQYF. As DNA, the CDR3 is TGTGCCAGCAAACCCGCCGGGAATAAGCAAGAGACCCAGTACTTC.

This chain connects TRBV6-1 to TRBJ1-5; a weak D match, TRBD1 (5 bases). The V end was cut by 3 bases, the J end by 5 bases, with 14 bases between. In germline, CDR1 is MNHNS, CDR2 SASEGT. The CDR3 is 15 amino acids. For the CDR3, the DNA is TGTGCCAGCAGTGATGTTTGGGGGGGGGATCAGCCCCAGCATTTT. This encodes CASSDVWGGDQPQHF.